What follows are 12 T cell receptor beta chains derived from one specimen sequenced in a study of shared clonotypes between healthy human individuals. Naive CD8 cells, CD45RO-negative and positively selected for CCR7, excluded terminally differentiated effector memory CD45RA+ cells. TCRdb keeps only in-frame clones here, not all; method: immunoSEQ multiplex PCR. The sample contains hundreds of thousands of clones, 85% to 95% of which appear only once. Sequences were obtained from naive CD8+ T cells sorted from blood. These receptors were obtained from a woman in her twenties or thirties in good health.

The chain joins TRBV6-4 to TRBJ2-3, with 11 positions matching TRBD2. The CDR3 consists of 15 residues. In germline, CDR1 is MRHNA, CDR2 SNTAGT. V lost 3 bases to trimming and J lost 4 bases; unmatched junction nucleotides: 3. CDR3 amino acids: CASSDRTSGPDTQYF. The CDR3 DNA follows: TGTGCCAGCAGTGATAGGACTAGCGGGCCAGATACGCAGTATTTT.

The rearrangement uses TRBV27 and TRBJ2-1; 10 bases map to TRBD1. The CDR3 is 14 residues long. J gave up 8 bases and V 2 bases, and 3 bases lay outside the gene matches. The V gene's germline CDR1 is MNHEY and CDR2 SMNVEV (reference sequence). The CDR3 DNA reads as TGTGCCAGCAGTTTAGGGACAGGGGAGGATGAGCAGTTCTTC. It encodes CASSLGTGEDEQFF.

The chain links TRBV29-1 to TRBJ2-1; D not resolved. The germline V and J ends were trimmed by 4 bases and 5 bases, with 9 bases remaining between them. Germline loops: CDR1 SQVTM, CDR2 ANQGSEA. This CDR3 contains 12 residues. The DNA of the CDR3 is TGCAGCGTTGTCTGGACGAACAATGAGCAGTTCTTC. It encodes CSVVWTNNEQFF.

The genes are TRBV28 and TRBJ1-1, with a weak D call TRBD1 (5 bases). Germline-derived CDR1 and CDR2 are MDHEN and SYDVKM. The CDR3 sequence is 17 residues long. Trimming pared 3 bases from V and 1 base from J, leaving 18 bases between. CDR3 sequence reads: CASSFPITGDKNTEAFF. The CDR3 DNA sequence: TGTGCCAGCAGTTTCCCAATAACAGGAGATAAGAACACTGAAGCTTTCTTT.

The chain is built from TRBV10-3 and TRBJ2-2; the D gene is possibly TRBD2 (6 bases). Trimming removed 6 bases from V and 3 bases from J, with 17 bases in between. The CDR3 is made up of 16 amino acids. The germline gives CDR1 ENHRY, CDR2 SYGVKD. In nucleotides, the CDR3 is TGTGCCATCAGCGGCGGACTACCTCTTGACACCGGGGAGCTGTTTTTT. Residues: CAISGGLPLDTGELFF.

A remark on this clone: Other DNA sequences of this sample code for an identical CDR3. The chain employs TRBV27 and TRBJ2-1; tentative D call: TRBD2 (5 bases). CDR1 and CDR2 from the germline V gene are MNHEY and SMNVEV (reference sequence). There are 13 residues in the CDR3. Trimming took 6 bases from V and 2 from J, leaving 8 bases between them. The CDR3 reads CASRTGTYNEQFF. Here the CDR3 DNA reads TGTGCCAGCAGAACCGGGACCTACAATGAGCAGTTCTTC.

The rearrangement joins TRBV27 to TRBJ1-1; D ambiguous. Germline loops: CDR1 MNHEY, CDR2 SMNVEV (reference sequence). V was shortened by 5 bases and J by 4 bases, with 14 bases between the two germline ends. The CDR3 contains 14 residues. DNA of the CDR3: TGTGCCAGCAGTACGACGGGAGGTGCCACTGAAGCTTTCTTT. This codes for CASSTTGGATEAFF.

CDR3 DNA: TGTGCCGGAGGAGGTTATGAGCAGTTCTTC. It encodes CAGGGYEQFF. The rearrangement links TRBV30 to TRBJ2-1, with D maybe TRBD2 (5 bases). V shed 8 bases and J shed 8 bases, with 10 bases lying between them. CDR3 length: 10 residues. The germline gives CDR1 GTSNPN, CDR2 SVGIG (reference sequence).

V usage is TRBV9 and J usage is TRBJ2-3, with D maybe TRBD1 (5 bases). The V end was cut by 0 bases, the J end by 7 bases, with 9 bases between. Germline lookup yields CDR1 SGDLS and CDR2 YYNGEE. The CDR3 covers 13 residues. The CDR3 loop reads CASSVARENTQYF. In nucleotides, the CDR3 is TGTGCCAGCAGCGTAGCCAGGGAAAATACGCAGTATTTT.

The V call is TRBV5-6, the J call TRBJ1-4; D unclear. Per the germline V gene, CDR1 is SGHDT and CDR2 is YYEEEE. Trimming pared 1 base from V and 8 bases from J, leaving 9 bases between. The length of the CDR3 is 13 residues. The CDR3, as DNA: TGTGCCAGCAGCTTGATGGAGCGGGAAAAACTGTTTTTT. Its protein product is CASSLMEREKLFF.

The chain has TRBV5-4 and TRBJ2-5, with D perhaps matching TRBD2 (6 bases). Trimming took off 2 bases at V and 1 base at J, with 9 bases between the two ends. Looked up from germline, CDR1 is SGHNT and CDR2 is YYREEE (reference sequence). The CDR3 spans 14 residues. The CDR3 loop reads CASSLGTFQETQYF. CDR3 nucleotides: TGTGCCAGCAGCTTAGGGACTTTCCAAGAGACCCAGTACTTC. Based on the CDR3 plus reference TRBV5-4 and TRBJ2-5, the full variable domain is ETGVTQSPTHLIKTRGQQVTLRCSSQSGHNTVSWYQQALGQGPQFIFQYYREEENGRGNFPPRFSGLQFPNYSSELNVNALELDDSALYLCASSLGTFQETQYFGPGTRLLVL.

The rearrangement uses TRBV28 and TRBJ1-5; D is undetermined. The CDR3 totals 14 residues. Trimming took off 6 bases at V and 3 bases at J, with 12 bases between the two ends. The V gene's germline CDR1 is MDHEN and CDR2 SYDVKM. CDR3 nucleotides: TGTGCCAGCAGGCTCAGGTCAGTCAATCAGCCCCAGCATTTT. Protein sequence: CASRLRSVNQPQHF. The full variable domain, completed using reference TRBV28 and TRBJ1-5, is DVKVTQSSRYLVKRTGEKVFLECVQDMDHENMFWYRQDPGLGLRLIYFSYDVKMKEKGDIPEGYSVSREKKERFSLILESASTNQTSMYLCASRLRSVNQPQHFGDGTRLSIL.